This TCR beta chain was retrieved from a study of blood T cell repertoires in COVID-19. Study context: Spain, Italy and the United States supplied samples that represented acute and convalescent COVID-19.

Germline-derived CDR1 and CDR2 are SGHRS and YFSETQ. The CDR3 has 15 residues. Trimming stripped 4 bases from V and 10 bases from J, with 21 bases between. Enrollees, roughly 18 to 89 years old, lived in some 24 US areas. Data came from immunoSEQ multiplex PCR; TCRdb stores just in-frame clones and leaves some out. The table records some 460,000 clones, 70% to 90% of them present only once. This receptor was obtained from a woman aged 18-30 years with acute COVID-19. The rearrangement links TRBV5-1 to TRBJ2-1; tentatively, D is TRBD2 (6 bases). Sequencing input: PBMCs or T cells enriched from blood (not recorded which). In DNA, the CDR3 is TGCGCCAGCAGCCCTGGGGTTAGCGGTCTGGGGGAGCAGTTCTTC. Amino acids: CASSPGVSGLGEQFF.